Sequencing of this TCR beta chain was carried out in a study of naive and memory T cell subsets. Study findings and constraints: Gini index rose across naive, CM, EM and EMRA in CD4 and CD8.

The CDR3 spans 14 residues. Losses at the gene ends were 4 bases for V and 3 bases for J; bases not matched to a gene: 5. Germline CDR1 is SGHRS and CDR2 is YFSETQ. After the first PCR, alpha and beta chain libraries were processed separately. About this clonotype: The antigen is unknown.

The beta constant-region primer was an equimolar mix of two oligonucleotides covering TRBC1 and TRBC2. Nested alpha and beta constant-region primers with the SP2 primer drove four PCR rounds on ligated cDNA. From the UMI-ligation and nested PCR reads, TCRdb called clonotypes with MiXCR, one entry per CDR3 protein. The table includes about 120,000 distinct CDR3 sequences, over 30% detected once. The rearrangement links TRBV5-1 to TRBJ1-1; 8 bases agree with TRBD1. The TCR sequence derives from a human donor in good health. The specimen sequenced was central memory CD4+ T cells from blood. CDR3 in DNA: TGCGCCAGCAGCGTCCAGGGGGCGCACACTGAAGCTTTCTTT. The encoded protein is CASSVQGAHTEAFF.